This TCR beta chain was sequenced during a study of T cell clonotyping in hematopoietic cell transplantation (dated by TCRdb to the early 2020s). Turning to the overall study: In the study, roughly 140 blood samples were gathered from approximately 33 consecutive transplant recipients and their related donors. Recruitment of patients ran from September 2015 to early 2017, and follow-up continued until late 2020 or until death. The full study reports these points: The sample size was limited, and CD4 and CD8 repertoire contributions could not be separated because cells were not sorted. Just a small fraction of recipient repertoires overlapped with donor repertoires, and more than 95% appeared de novo at the given depth. A decrease in recipient TCR diversity was observed after transplant, and a progressive increase in pathologically expanded clonotypes was seen from day 30 to day 180. Broader posttransplant TCR repertoire diversity was predicted by donor and pretransplant recipient Inverse Simpson Index values.

Read against the paper, the sample's time point label means: 100 days after allo-HCT. Blood from recipients was drawn about 28 days before transplant and again at days 30, 100 and 180 after transplant. Nuclei Lysis Solution was used to extract genomic DNA from fresh or cryopreserved unfractionated peripheral blood mononuclear cells. CDR1 SGHTS and CDR2 YDEGEE were looked up in the germline V gene. The CDR3 starts with the cysteine, ends with the phenylalanine, and has 13 residues. The retained sequence is limited to the CDR3, 39 bases, with the frame set at the first base. Germline trimming: 4 bases from V, 4 bases from J; junction bases outside gene matches: 3. The immunoSEQ assay, a bias-controlled multiplex PCR with V- and J-specific primers, was used to amplify TCR beta CDR3 regions from genomic DNA. In a second PCR step, the CDR3 amplicons were tagged with a proprietary barcode plus Illumina adapter sequences. CDR3 libraries were sequenced on an Illumina MiSeq instrument. The original pipeline was this. Export and quality control were handled in immunoSEQ Analyzer 3.0, while downstream analyses relied on R Bioconductor and Immunarch. Repertoire metrics were calculated using only productive rearrangements within the normalized downsampled data set. Pathologically expanded clonotypes were defined as those larger than 5 templates in the normalized cohort. Repertoire diversity was measured with the Inverse Simpson Index. To capture all clonotypes, the CMV-specificity analyses were run on the non-normalized data set. Held by TCRdb, this immuneACCESS table contains in-frame sequences only and omits some clones. Under half of the omission traces to an unresolved V gene where checked; the cause of the rest is unknown. That table is the source of V, J and clone size, and D and trimming were worked out from the DNA. The sample includes fewer than 15,000 clones, with over 75% observed a single time. Jointly, the top ten make up 9.5% to 15% of the sample.

The sample holds a few counts of this clone. Which antigen it targets is not known. The input lacks base qualities; no much larger clone sits a single base away. This TCR was recovered from a male patient between 45 and 60 years old who had an allogeneic stem cell transplant from an unrelated donor, so T cells may come from the graft donor. Some clones in this sample may be carry-over from other donors' samples. Sequenced here: PBMCs, sampled 100 days after allogeneic stem cell transplant. In this chain, TRBV5-8 is recombined with TRBJ2-3; 7 of the junction bases match TRBD1. The bases read TGTGCCAGCAGCGACAGGGTCCCAGATACGCAGTATTTT. This yields the protein CASSDRVPDTQYF.